These 10 T cell receptor beta chains came from one sample sequenced in a study of graft-versus-host responses after intestinal transplantation. Assay used: immunoSEQ multiplex PCR; TCRdb lists only in-frame clones, some missing. This sample carries 43,000 or so clones, approximately 92% of them seen once, and the ten largest clones take 4.5% to 7.5%. This sample comprised PBMCs, obtained around 800 days after a first intestinal transplant, on the day of a second. The receptors here all came from a human patient who received an intestinal transplant, so some T cells may come from the graft donor.

The CDR3 here is CATSRDGVLTF. The CDR3 nucleotides read TGTGCCACCAGCAGAGACGGCGTCCTGACTTTC. The chain links TRBV15 to TRBJ2-6; D unclear. V was cut by 0 bases and J by 12 bases, with 3 bases left in between. There are 11 residues in the CDR3. From germline, CDR1 is LNHNV and CDR2 YYDKDF (reference sequence).

V and J are TRBV14 and TRBJ1-1; no clear D gene. Germline CDR1 is SGHDN and CDR2 is FVKESK. Deletions cut 6 bases from V and 0 bases from J, with 8 bases between. The CDR3 length is 13 residues. CDR3: CASSLVMNTEAFF. The CDR3 DNA reads as TGTGCCAGCAGTCTTGTAATGAACACTGAAGCTTTCTTT.

The genes are TRBV7-3 and TRBJ1-5; 7 bases are shared with TRBD1. Per the germline V gene, CDR1 is SGHTA and CDR2 is FQGTGA. V lost 5 bases and J lost 5; bases outside the gene matches: 3. The CDR3 extends over 13 amino acids. CDR3 DNA: TGTGCCAGCAGCACCGACAGGGATCAGCCCCAGCATTTT. Translated: CASSTDRDQPQHF.

V and J are TRBV19 and TRBJ2-7, with no clear D. The CDR3 length is 14 residues. Per germline, CDR1 LNHDA and CDR2 SQIVND (reference sequence). Deletions cut 8 bases from V and 7 bases from J, with 21 bases between. The CDR3: CASGYSSLVGEQYF. DNA of the CDR3: TGTGCCAGTGGTTACAGCTCCCTCGTTGGGGAGCAGTACTTC. The complete variable domain, with remaining parts taken from reference TRBV19 and TRBJ2-7, reads DGGITQSPKYLFRKEGQNVTLSCEQNLNHDAMYWYRQDPGQGLRLIYYSQIVNDFQKGDIAEGYSVSREKKESFPLTVTSAQKNPTAFYLCASGYSSLVGEQYFGPGTRLTVT.

The chain employs TRBV11-3 and TRBJ2-7, with 14 nucleotides matching TRBD2. After removal of 10 bases from V and 4 bases from J, the junction contained 15 bases not matched to a gene. Looked up from germline, CDR1 is SGHNT and CDR2 is YENEEA. There are 17 residues in the CDR3. CDR3 nucleotides: TGTGCCAACAAAACACCGGGACTAGCGGGAGACGGGTACGAGCAGTACTTC. Protein: CANKTPGLAGDGYEQYF.

The chain recombines TRBV9 with TRBJ2-5, with D tentatively TRBD2 (7 bases). The tail of the sequence fits TRBJ2-7 better, so the J call may be wrong. The V gene's germline CDR1 is SGDLS and CDR2 YYNGEE. CDR3 length: 17 residues. CDR3 nucleotide sequence: TGTGCCAGCAGCGTCGCGGTGGGGGCTAGCGGAGGCTACGAGCAGTACTTC. Its translation: CASSVAVGASGGYEQYF.

The CDR3: CASSLNGLRTQYF. The CDR3 nucleotides read TGTGCCAGCAGCTTGAATGGGTTGCGTACGCAGTATTTT. This chain connects TRBV5-4 to TRBJ2-3; D is undetermined. The V and J ends lost 1 base and 8 bases respectively, with 11 bases between them. Germline values: CDR1 SGHNT, CDR2 YYREEE (reference sequence). The CDR3 length is 13 residues.

This clone was observed once. The rearrangement joins TRBV7-2 to TRBJ2-3, with 11 bases identical to TRBD2. CDR3 length equals 18 residues. The V gene's germline CDR1 is SGHTA and CDR2 FQGNSA. The trim removed 0 bases at V and 6 bases at J, leaving 11 bases unmatched. CDR3 in DNA: TGTGCCAGCAGCTTAGCGGCGCTAGCGGGAGGCCGGCCGGATACGCAGTATTTT. Translating gives CASSLAALAGGRPDTQYF.

The CDR3 spells CAWMGNGNTIYF. DNA of the CDR3: TGTGCCTGGATGGGGAATGGAAACACCATATATTTT. This chain connects TRBV30 to TRBJ1-3; D not resolved. V lost 4 bases and J 3 bases, leaving 7 bases between the germline ends. The CDR3 covers 12 residues. Germline CDR1 is GTSNPN and CDR2 is SVGIG (reference sequence).

The chain couples TRBV9 to TRBJ2-3, with D unclear. CDR3 length: 14 amino acids. Between the trimmed V and J ends, which lost 2 bases and 3 bases, there was a span of 10 bases. Germline V lookup: CDR1 SGDLS, CDR2 YYNGEE. The CDR3 loop is CASSVTSGTDTQYF. CDR3 sequence (DNA): TGTGCCAGCAGCGTTACAAGTGGGACAGATACGCAGTATTTT.